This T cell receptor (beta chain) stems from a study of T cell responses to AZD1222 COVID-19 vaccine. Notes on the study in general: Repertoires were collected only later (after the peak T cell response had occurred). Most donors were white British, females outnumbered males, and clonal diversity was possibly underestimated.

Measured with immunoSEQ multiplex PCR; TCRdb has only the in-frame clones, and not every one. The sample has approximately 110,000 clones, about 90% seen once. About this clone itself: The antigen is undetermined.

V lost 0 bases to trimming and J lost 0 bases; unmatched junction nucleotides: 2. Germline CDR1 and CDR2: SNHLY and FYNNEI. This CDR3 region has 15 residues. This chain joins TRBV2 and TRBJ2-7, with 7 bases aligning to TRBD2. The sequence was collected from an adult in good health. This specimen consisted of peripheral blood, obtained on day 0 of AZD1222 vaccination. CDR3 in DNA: TGTGCCAGCAGTGAAGCGGGGAGGGTCTCCTACGAGCAGTACTTC. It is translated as CASSEAGRVSYEQYF.